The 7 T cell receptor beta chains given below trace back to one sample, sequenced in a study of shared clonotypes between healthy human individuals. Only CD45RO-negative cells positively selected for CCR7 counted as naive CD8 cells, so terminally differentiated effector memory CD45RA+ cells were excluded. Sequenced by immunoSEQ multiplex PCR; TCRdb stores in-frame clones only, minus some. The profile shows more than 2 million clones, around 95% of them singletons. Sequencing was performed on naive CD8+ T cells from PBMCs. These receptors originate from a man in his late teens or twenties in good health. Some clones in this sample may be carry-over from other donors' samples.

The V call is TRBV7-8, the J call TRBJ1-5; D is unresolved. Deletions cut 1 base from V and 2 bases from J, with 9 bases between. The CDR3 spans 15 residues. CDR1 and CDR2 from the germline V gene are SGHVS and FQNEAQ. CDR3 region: CASSLDGRGNQPQHF. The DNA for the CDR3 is TGTGCCAGCAGCTTAGACGGGCGAGGCAATCAGCCCCAGCATTTT.

This CDR3 reads CAWVGTVNTEAFF. The CDR3 DNA reads as TGTGCCTGGGTCGGGACAGTCAACACTGAAGCTTTCTTT. The V call is TRBV30, the J call TRBJ1-1, with 7 bases aligning to TRBD1. The V gene's germline CDR1 is GTSNPN and CDR2 SVGIG (reference sequence). The CDR3 spans 13 residues. The V gene end was trimmed by 5 bases and the J gene end by 2 bases; junction bases not matched to a gene: 5.

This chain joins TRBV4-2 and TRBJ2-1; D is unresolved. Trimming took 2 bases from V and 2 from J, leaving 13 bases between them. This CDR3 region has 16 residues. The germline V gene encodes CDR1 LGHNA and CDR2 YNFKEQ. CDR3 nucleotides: TGTGCCAGCAGCCAATCCGTAATAGGACCCTACAATGAGCAGTTCTTC. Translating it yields CASSQSVIGPYNEQFF.

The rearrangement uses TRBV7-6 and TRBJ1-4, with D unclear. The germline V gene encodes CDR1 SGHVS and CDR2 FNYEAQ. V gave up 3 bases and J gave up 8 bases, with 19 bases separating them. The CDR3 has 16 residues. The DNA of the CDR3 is TGTGCCAGCAGCTTGGGGTCGGGCCCAGTATCCGAAAAACTGTTTTTT. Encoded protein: CASSLGSGPVSEKLFF. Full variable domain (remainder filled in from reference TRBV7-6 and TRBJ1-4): GAGVSQSPRYKVTKRGQDVALRCDPISGHVSLYWYRQALGQGPEFLTYFNYEAQQDKSGLPNDRFSAERPEGSISTLTIQRTEQRDSAMYRCASSLGSGPVSEKLFFGSGTQLSVL.

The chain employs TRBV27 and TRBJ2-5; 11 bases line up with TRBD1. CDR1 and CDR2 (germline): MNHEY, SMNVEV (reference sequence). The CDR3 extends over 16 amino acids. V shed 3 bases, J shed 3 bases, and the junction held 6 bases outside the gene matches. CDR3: CASSFYGTGGEETQYF. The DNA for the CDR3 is TGTGCCAGCAGTTTTTACGGGACAGGGGGGGAAGAGACCCAGTACTTC.

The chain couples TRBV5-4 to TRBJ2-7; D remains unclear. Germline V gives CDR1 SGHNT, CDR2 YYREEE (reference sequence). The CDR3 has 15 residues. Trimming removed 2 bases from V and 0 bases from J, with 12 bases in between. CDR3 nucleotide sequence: TGTGCCAGCAGCTTTATGGGTTCGAACTCCTACGAGCAGTACTTC. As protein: CASSFMGSNSYEQYF. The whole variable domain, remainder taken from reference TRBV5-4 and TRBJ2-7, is ETGVTQSPTHLIKTRGQQVTLRCSSQSGHNTVSWYQQALGQGPQFIFQYYREEENGRGNFPPRFSGLQFPNYSSELNVNALELDDSALYLCASSFMGSNSYEQYFGPGTRLTVT.

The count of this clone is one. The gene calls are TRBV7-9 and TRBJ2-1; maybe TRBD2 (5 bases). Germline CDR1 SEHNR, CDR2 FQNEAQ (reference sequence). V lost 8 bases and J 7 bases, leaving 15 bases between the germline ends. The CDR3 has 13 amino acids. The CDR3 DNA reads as TGTGCCAGCCGCCGGGCCCCGGGGAATGAGCAGTTCTTC. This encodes CASRRAPGNEQFF.